Each of the 16 T cell receptor beta chains below was sequenced from the same sample in a study of T cell responses to AZD1222 COVID-19 vaccine. The method was immunoSEQ multiplex PCR; TCRdb's version includes in-frame clones alone and lacks a portion of them. The sample gives 150,000 or so clones, less than 95% of which show up once; 5% to 6.5% is in the top ten. Source: peripheral blood, taken 28 days after the second AZD1222 dose. These receptors came from an adult who received the AZD1222 COVID-19 vaccine.

The chain is built from TRBV7-2 and TRBJ2-7; 10 positions match TRBD2. Germline values: CDR1 SGHTA, CDR2 FQGNSA. This CDR3 has 17 residues. Germline trimming cut 0 bases from V and 1 base from J; bases unmatched to any gene: 6. This CDR3 reads CASSLAVWTSGSYEQYF. Here the CDR3 DNA reads TGTGCCAGCAGCTTAGCGGTTTGGACTAGCGGTTCCTACGAGCAGTACTTC.

The chain recombines TRBV6-2 or TRBV6-3 with TRBJ2-2; 10 bases align to TRBD1. CDR1 MNHEY and CDR2 SVGEGT come from the germline V gene. This CDR3 has 15 amino acids. The J segment lost 8 bases and the V segment lost 4 bases, leaving 7 bases of the junction unmatched. This CDR3 reads CASSSGTGAVGELFF. The CDR3 bases are TGTGCCAGCAGTTCCGGGACAGGGGCTGTGGGGGAGCTGTTTTTT.

The CDR3 DNA sequence: TGCGCCAGCAGCCAAGATACCCGGGGGGATCAGCCCCAGCATTTT. Protein product: CASSQDTRGDQPQHF. This sequence joins TRBV4-1 and TRBJ1-5, with a tentative D call TRBD1 (5 bases). The CDR3 totals 15 residues. Trimming took 0 bases from V and 5 from J, leaving 11 bases between them. Germline V lookup: CDR1 MGHRA, CDR2 YSYEKL.

The chain is built from TRBV18 and TRBJ2-7, with TRBD1 identical over 8 bases. Germline V gene lookup returns CDR1 KGHSH and CDR2 LQKENI. This CDR3 is 16 amino acids long. V shed 5 bases and J 0 bases; nucleotides not matched to a gene: 9. CDR3 DNA sequence: TGTGCCAGCTCATTCGGACCGGGACAGGACTCCTACGAGCAGTACTTC. As protein: CASSFGPGQDSYEQYF. Variable domain in full (rest from reference TRBV18 and TRBJ2-7): NAGVMQNPRHLVRRRGQEARLRCSPMKGHSHVYWYRQLPEEGLKFMVYLQKENIIDESGMPKERFSAEFPKEGPSILRIQQVVRGDSAAYFCASSFGPGQDSYEQYFGPGTRLTVT.

Remarks on this clone: The junction and the germline gene differ at one end; a read error may be behind it. The chain couples TRBV2 to TRBJ1-6, with D possibly TRBD1 on 6 matching bases. The CDR3 runs 18 residues. Looked up from germline, CDR1 is SNHLY and CDR2 is FYNNEI. For the CDR3, the DNA is TGTGCCAGCAGTGAAGCGCTACAGGGACGTTTGAGAAATTCATCCCTCCACTTT. Amino acid sequence: CASSEALQGRLRNSSLHF. Full variable domain (rest looked up from reference TRBV2 and TRBJ1-6): EPEVTQTPSHQVTQMGQEVILRCVPISNHLYFYWYRQILGQKVEFLVSFYNNEISEKSEIFDDQFSVERPDGSNFTLKIRSTKLEDSAMYFCASSEALQGRLRNSSLHFGNGTRLTVT.

This clone was picked up a small number of times. V is TRBV28 and J is TRBJ2-2; perhaps TRBD1 as D (5 bases). The CDR3 contains 15 residues. The V end lost 1 base, the J end lost 1 base, and 7 bases lay between the germline ends. CDR1 and CDR2 from the germline V gene are MDHEN and SYDVKM. This CDR3 is CASSLSDRNTGELFF. DNA for the CDR3: TGTGCCAGCAGTTTATCAGACAGGAACACCGGGGAGCTGTTTTTT. Combining the CDR3 with reference TRBV28 and TRBJ2-2 gives the whole variable domain DVKVTQSSRYLVKRTGEKVFLECVQDMDHENMFWYRQDPGLGLRLIYFSYDVKMKEKGDIPEGYSVSREKKERFSLILESASTNQTSMYLCASSLSDRNTGELFFGEGSRLTVL.

The chain joins TRBV30 to TRBJ1-6; no clear D gene. Per germline, CDR1 GTSNPN and CDR2 SVGIG (reference sequence). Trimming removed 4 bases from V and 5 bases from J, with 15 bases in between. The length of the CDR3 is 15 residues. Here the CDR3 DNA reads TGTGCCTGGAAAGGTATCCAGCTCAATAATTCACCCCTCCACTTT. It encodes CAWKGIQLNNSPLHF.

This rearrangement joins TRBV3-1 (or the pseudogene TRBV3-2) to TRBJ2-1, with 11 bases fitting TRBD2. The V gene's germline CDR1 is LGHDT and CDR2 YNNKEL (reference sequence). Trimming cost V 0 bases and J 6 bases; bases outside gene matches: 4. CDR3 length equals 16 residues. CDR3 nucleotides: TGTGCCAGCAGCCAAGATTATAGCGGGGGGGTCAATGAGCAGTTCTTC. Translating it yields CASSQDYSGGVNEQFF.

This sequence joins TRBV3-1 (or the pseudogene TRBV3-2) and TRBJ2-4; possibly TRBD1 for D (7 bases). Germline values: CDR1 LGHDT, CDR2 YNNKEL (reference sequence). Trimming pared 8 bases from V and 7 bases from J, leaving 15 bases between. The CDR3 extends over 13 amino acids. DNA for the CDR3: TGTGCCAGCGACCAGGGGGGCGGGAACATTCAGTACTTC. It encodes CASDQGGGNIQYF.

The CDR3 sequence is CASSTERGSDTQYF. The DNA of the CDR3 is TGCGCCAGCAGCACGGAACGGGGGTCAGATACGCAGTATTTT. The chain combines TRBV5-1 with TRBJ2-3; a weak D match, TRBD2 (6 bases). Trimming removed 4 bases at V and 4 bases at J, with 13 bases between. This CDR3 comprises 14 residues. The germline gives CDR1 SGHRS, CDR2 YFSETQ.

This chain joins TRBV3-1 (or the pseudogene TRBV3-2) and TRBJ2-7; D unclear. With 4 bases removed from V and 5 bases from J, the gap between germline ends came to 9 bases. Germline V gives CDR1 LGHDT, CDR2 YNNKEL (reference sequence). This CDR3 contains 12 residues. The CDR3 coding sequence is TGTGCCAGCAGCCGTGTACCCCACGAGCAGTACTTC. It yields the protein CASSRVPHEQYF.

V usage is TRBV30 and J usage is TRBJ1-4; a weak D match, TRBD1 (5 bases). CDR1 and CDR2 (germline): GTSNPN, SVGIG (reference sequence). CDR3 length equals 15 residues. The ends were cut back, 3 bases at V and 0 bases at J, with 11 bases in the middle. CDR3 loop: CAWSYRRATNEKLFF. The CDR3 DNA is TGTGCCTGGAGCTACAGGCGTGCAACTAATGAAAAACTGTTTTTT. Using reference TRBV30 and TRBJ1-4 for the parts outside the CDR3, the full variable domain is SQTIHQWPATLVQPVGSPLSLECTVEGTSNPNLYWYRQAAGRGLQLLFYSVGIGQISSEVPQNLSASRPQDRQFILSSKKLLLSDSGFYLCAWSYRRATNEKLFFGSGTQLSVL.

The chain is built from TRBV19 and TRBJ1-2, with 7 bases matching TRBD1. The CDR3 totals 15 residues. From germline, CDR1 is LNHDA and CDR2 SQIVND (reference sequence). The V segment lost 2 bases and the J segment 6 bases; nucleotides outside the gene matches: 9. The CDR3 sequence: CASSILQGGLDGYTF. The CDR3 DNA is TGTGCCAGTAGTATACTTCAGGGGGGACTGGATGGCTACACCTTC.

The gene calls are TRBV6-1 and TRBJ1-5; tentative D call: TRBD1 (6 bases). Germline-derived CDR1 and CDR2 are MNHNS and SASEGT. The V and J ends lost 2 bases and 3 bases respectively, with 11 bases between them. The CDR3 has 15 residues. CDR3 amino acids: CASSEPTGTNQPQHF. DNA for the CDR3: TGTGCCAGCAGTGAACCTACAGGGACCAATCAGCCCCAGCATTTT.

The rearrangement joins TRBV28 to TRBJ1-4; D is ambiguous. The CDR3 extends over 12 amino acids. V gave up 7 bases and J gave up 8 bases, with 11 bases separating them. Germline-derived CDR1 and CDR2 are MDHEN and SYDVKM. The CDR3: CASTVSSEKLFF. The CDR3 region has the DNA TGTGCCAGCACGGTGTCGAGCGAAAAACTGTTTTTT. The whole variable domain, filled in from reference TRBV28 and TRBJ1-4, reads DVKVTQSSRYLVKRTGEKVFLECVQDMDHENMFWYRQDPGLGLRLIYFSYDVKMKEKGDIPEGYSVSREKKERFSLILESASTNQTSMYLCASTVSSEKLFFGSGTQLSVL.

The gene calls are TRBV6-2 or TRBV6-3 and TRBJ2-1; tentative D call: TRBD1 (5 bases). Germline CDR1 reads MNHEY; CDR2 reads SVGEGT. The CDR3 consists of 12 residues. Trimming pared 3 bases from V and 6 bases from J, leaving 6 bases between. CDR3 protein: CASSYQGNEQFF. Here the CDR3 DNA reads TGTGCCAGCAGTTATCAGGGCAATGAGCAGTTCTTC.